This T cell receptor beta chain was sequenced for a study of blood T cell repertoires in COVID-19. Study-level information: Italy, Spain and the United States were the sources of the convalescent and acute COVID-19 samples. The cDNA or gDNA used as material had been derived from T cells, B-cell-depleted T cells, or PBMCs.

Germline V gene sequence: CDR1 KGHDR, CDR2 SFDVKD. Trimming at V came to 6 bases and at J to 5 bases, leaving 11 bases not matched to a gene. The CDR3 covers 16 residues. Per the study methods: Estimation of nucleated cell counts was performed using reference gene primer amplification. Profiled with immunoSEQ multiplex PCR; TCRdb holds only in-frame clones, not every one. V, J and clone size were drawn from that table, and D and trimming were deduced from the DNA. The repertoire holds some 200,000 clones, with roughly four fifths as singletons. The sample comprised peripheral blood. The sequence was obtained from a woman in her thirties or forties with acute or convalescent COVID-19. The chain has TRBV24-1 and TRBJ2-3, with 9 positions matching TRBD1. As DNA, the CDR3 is TGTGCCACCAGTCCGGGACAGGGAGGACCAAGAGATACGCAGTATTTT. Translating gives CATSPGQGGPRDTQYF.